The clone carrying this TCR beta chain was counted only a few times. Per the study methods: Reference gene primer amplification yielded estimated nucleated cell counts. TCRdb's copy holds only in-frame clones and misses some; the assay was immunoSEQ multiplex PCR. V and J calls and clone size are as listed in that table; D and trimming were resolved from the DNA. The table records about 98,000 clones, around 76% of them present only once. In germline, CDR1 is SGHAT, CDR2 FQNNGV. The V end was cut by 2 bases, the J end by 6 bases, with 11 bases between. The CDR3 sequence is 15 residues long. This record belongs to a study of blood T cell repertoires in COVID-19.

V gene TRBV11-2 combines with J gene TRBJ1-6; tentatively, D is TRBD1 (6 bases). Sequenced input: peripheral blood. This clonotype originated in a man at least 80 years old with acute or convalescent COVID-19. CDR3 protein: CASSLPQGGNSPLHF. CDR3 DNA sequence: TGTGCCAGCAGCTTACCACAGGGTGGTAATTCACCCCTCCACTTT.